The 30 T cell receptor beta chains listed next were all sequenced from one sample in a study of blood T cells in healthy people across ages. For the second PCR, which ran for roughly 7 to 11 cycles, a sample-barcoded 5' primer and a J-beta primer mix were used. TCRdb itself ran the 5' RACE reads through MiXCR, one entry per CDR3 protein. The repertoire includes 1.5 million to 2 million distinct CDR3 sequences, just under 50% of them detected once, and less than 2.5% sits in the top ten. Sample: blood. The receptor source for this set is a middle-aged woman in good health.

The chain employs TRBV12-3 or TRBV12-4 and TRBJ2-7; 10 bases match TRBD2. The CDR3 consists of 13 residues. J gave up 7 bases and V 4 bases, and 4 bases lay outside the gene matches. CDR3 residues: CASSSAGGVEQYF. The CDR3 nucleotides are TGTGCCAGCAGTTCAGCGGGGGGGGTTGAGCAGTACTTC.

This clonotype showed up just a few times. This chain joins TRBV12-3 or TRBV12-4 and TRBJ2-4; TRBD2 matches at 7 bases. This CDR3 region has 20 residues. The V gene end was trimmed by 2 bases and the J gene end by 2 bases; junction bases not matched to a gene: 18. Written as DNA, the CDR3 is TGTGCCAGCAGTTTATCTTTAGCGGGTGGGACGGTAGCCTCCAAAAACATTCAGTACTTC. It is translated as CASSLSLAGGTVASKNIQYF.

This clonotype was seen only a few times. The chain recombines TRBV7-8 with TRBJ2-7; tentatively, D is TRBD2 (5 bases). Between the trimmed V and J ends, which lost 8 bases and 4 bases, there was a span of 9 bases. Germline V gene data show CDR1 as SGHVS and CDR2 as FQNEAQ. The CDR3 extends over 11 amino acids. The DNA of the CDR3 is TGTGCCAGCTTCGGAGGATACGAGCAGTACTTC. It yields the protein CASFGGYEQYF.

The CDR3 sequence is CASSAGRLQYF. The DNA of the CDR3 is TGTGCCAGCAGCGCCGGGAGGCTTCAGTACTTC. The V gene is TRBV7-9, the J gene TRBJ2-4; 7 nucleotides line up with TRBD2. V was clipped by 5 bases and J by 11 bases; unmatched bases: 3. This CDR3 is 11 amino acids long. In germline, CDR1 is SEHNR, CDR2 FQNEAQ (reference sequence).

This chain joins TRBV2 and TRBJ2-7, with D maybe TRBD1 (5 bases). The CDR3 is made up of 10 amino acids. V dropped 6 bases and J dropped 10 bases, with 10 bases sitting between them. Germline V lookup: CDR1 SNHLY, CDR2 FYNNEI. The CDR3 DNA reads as TGTGCCAGCAGCCCGACAGCACAGTACTTC. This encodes CASSPTAQYF.

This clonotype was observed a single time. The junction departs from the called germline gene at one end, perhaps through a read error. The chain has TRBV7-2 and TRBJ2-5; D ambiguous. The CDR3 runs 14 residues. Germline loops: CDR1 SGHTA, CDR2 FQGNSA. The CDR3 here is CASNLLSEQETQYF. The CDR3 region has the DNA TGTGCCAGCAACTTACTGTCCGAACAAGAGACCCAGTACTTC.

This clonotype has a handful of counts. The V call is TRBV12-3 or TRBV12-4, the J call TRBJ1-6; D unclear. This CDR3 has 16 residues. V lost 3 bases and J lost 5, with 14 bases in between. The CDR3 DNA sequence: TGTGCCAGCAGTTTTGCCCGCAGAGCCAATAATTCACCCCTCCACTTT. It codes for CASSFARRANNSPLHF.

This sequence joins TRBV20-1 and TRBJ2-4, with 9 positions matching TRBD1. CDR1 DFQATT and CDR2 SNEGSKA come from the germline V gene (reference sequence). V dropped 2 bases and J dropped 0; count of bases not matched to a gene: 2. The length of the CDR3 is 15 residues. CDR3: CSARQQGAAKNIQYF. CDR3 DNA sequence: TGCAGTGCTAGACAACAGGGGGCAGCCAAAAACATTCAGTACTTC.

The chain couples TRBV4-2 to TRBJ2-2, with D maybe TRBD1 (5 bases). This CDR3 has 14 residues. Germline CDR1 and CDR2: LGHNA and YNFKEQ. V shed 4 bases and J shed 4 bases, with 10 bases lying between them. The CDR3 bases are TGTGCCAGCAGCCGGGCTAGGGGCACCGGGGAGCTGTTTTTT. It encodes CASSRARGTGELFF.

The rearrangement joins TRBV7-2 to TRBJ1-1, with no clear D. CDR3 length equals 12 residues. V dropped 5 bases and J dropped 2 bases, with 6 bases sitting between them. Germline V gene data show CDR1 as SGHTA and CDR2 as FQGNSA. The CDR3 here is CASSPFNTEAFF. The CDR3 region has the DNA TGTGCCAGCAGCCCCTTTAACACTGAAGCTTTCTTT.

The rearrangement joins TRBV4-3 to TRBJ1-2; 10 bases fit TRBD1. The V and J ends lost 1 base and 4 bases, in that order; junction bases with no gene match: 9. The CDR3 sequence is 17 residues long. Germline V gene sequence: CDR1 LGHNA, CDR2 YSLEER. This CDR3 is CASSQGPGTGETYGYTF. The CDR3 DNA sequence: TGCGCCAGCAGCCAAGGCCCCGGGACAGGGGAAACCTATGGCTACACCTTC.

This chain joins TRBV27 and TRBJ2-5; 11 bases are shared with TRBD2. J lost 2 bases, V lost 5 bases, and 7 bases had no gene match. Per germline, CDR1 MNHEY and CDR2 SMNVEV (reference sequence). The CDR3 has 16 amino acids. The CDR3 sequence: CASSPLTSGVQETQYF. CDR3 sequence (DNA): TGTGCCAGCAGTCCCCTGACTAGCGGGGTGCAAGAGACCCAGTACTTC.

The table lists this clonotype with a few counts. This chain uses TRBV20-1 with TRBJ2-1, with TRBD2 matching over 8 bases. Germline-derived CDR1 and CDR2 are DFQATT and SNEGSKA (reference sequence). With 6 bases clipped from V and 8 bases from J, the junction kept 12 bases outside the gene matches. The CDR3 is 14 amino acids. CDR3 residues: CSAEGTRRFHEQFF. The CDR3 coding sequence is TGCAGTGCGGAAGGGACTAGGAGGTTTCATGAGCAGTTCTTC.

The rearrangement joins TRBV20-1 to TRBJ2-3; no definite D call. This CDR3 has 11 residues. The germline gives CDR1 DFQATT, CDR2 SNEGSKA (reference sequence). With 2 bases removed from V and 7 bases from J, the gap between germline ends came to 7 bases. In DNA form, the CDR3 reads TGCAGTGCTAGACAAGTCCATACGCAGTATTTT. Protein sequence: CSARQVHTQYF.

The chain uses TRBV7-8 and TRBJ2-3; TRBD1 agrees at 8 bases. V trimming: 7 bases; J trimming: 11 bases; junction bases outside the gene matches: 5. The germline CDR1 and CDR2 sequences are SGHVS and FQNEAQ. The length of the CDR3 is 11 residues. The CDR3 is CASTPGTGQYF. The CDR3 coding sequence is TGTGCCAGCACCCCCGGGACAGGGCAGTATTTT.

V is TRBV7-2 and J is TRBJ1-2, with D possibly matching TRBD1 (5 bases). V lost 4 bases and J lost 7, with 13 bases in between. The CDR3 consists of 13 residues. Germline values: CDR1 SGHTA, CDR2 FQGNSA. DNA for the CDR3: TGTGCCAGCAGCTCAAATGTCGGGGGTGGCTACACCTTC. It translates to CASSSNVGGGYTF.

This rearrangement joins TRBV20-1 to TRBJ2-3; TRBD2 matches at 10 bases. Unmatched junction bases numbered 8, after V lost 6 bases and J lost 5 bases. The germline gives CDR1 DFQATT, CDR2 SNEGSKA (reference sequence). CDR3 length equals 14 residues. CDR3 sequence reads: CSAKPSGGRDTQYF. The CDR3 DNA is TGCAGTGCCAAACCTAGCGGGGGTAGAGATACGCAGTATTTT.

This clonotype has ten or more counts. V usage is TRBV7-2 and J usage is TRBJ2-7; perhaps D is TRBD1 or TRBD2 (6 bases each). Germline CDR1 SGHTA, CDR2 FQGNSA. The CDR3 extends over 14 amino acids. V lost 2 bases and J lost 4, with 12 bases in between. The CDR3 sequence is CASSLRGANYEQYF. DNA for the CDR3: TGTGCCAGCAGCTTAAGGGGGGCCAATTACGAGCAGTACTTC.

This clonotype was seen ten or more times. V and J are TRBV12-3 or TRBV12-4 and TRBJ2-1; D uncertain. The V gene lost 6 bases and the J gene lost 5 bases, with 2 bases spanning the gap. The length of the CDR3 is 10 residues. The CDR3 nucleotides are TGTGCCAGCAGCCACAATGAGCAGTTCTTC. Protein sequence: CASSHNEQFF.

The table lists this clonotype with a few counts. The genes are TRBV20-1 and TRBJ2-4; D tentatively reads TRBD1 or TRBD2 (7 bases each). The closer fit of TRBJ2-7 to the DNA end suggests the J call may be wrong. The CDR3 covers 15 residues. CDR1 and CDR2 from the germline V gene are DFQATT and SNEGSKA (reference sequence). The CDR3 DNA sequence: TGCAGTGCCGCCCGCCGGAGACAGGGAGGGAACGAGCAGTACTTC. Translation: CSAARRRQGGNEQYF.

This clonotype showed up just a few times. The chain's CDR3 is CASSFDRSGGYTF. The CDR3 DNA reads TGTGCCAGCAGCTTTGACAGGTCGGGAGGCTACACCTTC. The V call is TRBV7-2, the J call TRBJ1-2; D is possibly TRBD1 (6 bases). This CDR3 is built from 13 residues. The germline V gene has CDR1 SGHTA and CDR2 FQGNSA. Trimming took 3 bases from V and 8 from J, leaving 13 bases between them.

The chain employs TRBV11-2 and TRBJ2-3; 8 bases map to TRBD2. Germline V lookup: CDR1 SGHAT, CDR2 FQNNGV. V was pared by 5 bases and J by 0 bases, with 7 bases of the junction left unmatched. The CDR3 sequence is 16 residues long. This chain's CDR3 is CASSARLATSTDTQYF. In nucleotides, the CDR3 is TGTGCCAGCAGCGCCAGACTAGCGACTAGCACAGATACGCAGTATTTT.

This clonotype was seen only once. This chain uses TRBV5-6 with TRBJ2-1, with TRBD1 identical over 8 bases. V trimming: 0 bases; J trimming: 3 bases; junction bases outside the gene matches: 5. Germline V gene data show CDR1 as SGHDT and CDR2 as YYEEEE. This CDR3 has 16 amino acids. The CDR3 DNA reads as TGTGCCAGCAGCTTGGTCCGACAGGGGTACTACAATGAGCAGTTCTTC. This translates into CASSLVRQGYYNEQFF.

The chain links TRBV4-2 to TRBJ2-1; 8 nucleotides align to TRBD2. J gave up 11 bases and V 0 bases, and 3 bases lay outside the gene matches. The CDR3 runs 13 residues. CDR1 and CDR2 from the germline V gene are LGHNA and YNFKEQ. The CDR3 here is CASSQDRGRQQFF. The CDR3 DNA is TGTGCCAGCAGCCAAGATCGCGGGAGGCAGCAGTTCTTC.

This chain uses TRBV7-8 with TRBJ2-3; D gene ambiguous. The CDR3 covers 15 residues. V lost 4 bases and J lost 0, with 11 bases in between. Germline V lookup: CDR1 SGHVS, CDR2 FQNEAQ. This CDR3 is CASSSFTASTDTQYF. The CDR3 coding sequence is TGTGCCAGCAGCTCCTTTACGGCTAGCACAGATACGCAGTATTTT.

This chain's CDR3 is CSARDRGQGLWGYTF. CDR3 nucleotides: TGCAGTGCTAGAGATCGGGGGCAGGGGCTGTGGGGCTACACCTTC. The rearrangement joins TRBV20-1 to TRBJ1-2, with D possibly being TRBD1 (6 bases). The V gene lost 0 bases and the J gene lost 8 bases, with 19 bases spanning the gap. There are 15 residues in the CDR3. CDR1 and CDR2 from the germline V gene are DFQATT and SNEGSKA (reference sequence).

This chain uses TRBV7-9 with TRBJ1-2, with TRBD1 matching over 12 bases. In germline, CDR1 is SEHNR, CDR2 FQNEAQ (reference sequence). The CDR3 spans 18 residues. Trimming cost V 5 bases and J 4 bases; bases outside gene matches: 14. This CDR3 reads CASSKGTGGISSAYGYTF. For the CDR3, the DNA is TGTGCCAGCAGCAAGGGGACAGGGGGCATTAGTTCGGCCTATGGCTACACCTTC. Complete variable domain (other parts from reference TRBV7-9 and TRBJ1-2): DTGVSQNPRHKITKRGQNVTFRCDPISEHNRLYWYRQTLGQGPEFLTYFQNEAQLEKSRLLSDRFSAERPKGSFSTLEIQRTEQGDSAMYLCASSKGTGGISSAYGYTFGSGTRLTVV.

The CDR3, as DNA: TGTGCCAGCAGTCGCAGGACAGGGTTTTATTATGGCTACACCTTC. Protein sequence: CASSRRTGFYYGYTF. The chain recombines TRBV6-5 with TRBJ1-2; 8 nucleotides align to TRBD1. In germline, CDR1 is MNHEY, CDR2 SVGAGI. Trimming cost V 5 bases and J 5 bases; bases outside gene matches: 10. The CDR3 loop spans 15 amino acids.

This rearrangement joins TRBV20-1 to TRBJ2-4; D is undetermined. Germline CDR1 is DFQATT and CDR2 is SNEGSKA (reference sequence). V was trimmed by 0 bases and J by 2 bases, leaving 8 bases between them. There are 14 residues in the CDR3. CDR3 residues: CSARDGVTKNIQYF. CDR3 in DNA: TGCAGTGCTAGAGATGGGGTTACCAAAAACATTCAGTACTTC.

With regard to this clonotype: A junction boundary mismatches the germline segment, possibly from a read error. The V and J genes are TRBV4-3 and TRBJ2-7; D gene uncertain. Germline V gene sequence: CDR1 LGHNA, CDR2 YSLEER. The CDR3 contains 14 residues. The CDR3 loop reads CASSQEGPSDEQYF. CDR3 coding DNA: TGCGCCAGCAGCCAAGAGGGCCCCTCCGACGAGCAGTACTTC.